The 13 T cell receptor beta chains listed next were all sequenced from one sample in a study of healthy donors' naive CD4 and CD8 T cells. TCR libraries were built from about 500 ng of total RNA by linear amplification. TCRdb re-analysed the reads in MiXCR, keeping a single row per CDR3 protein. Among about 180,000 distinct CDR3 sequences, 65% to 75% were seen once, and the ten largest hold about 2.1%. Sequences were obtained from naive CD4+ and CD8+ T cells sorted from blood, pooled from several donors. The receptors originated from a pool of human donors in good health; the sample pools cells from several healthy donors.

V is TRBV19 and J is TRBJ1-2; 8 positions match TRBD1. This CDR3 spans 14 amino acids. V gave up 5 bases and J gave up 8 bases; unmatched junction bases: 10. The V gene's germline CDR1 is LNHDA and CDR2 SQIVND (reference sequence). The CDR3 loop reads CASSPPTGAEGYTF. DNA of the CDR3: TGTGCCAGTAGTCCTCCGACAGGGGCGGAAGGCTACACCTTC.

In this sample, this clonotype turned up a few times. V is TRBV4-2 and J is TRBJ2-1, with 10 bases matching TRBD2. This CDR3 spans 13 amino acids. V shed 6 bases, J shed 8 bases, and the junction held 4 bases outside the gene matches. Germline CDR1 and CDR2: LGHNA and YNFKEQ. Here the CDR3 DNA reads TGTGCCAGCAGGGGACTAGCGTGGGATGAGCAGTTCTTC. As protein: CASRGLAWDEQFF.

CDR3 residues: CSVSLTGSGNTIYF. In nucleotides, the CDR3 is TGCAGCGTTTCCCTCACAGGTTCTGGAAACACCATATATTTT. The chain uses TRBV29-1 and TRBJ1-3, with TRBD1 as a possible D gene (5 bases). Germline V gives CDR1 SQVTM, CDR2 ANQGSEA. CDR3 length equals 14 residues. The V end was cut by 5 bases, the J end by 1 base, with 12 bases between.

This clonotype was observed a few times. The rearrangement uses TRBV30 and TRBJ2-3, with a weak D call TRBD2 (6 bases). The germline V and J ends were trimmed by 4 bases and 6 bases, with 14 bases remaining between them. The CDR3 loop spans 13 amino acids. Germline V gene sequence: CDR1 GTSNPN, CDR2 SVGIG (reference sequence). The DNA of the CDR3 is TGTGCCTGGAATGTGGGAGGCGGGGATACGCAGTATTTT. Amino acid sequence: CAWNVGGGDTQYF.

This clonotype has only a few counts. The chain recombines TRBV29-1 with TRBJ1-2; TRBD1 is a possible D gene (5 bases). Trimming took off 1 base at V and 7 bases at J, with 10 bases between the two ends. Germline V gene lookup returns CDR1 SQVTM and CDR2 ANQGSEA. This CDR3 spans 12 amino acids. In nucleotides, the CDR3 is TGCAGCGTTGAAGCTGGGGGAATTGGCTACACCTTC. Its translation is CSVEAGGIGYTF. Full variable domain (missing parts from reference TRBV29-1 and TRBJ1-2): SAVISQKPSRDICQRGTSLTIQCQVDSQVTMMFWYRQQPGQSLTLIATANQGSEATYESGFVIDKFPISRPNLTFSTLTVSNMSPEDSSIYLCSVEAGGIGYTFGSGTRLTVV.

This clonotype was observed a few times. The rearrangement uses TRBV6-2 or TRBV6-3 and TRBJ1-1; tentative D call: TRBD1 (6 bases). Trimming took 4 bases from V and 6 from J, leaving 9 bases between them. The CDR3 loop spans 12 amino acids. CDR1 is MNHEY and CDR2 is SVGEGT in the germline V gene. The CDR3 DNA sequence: TGTGCCAGCAGTTTAACAGGGTCTGAAGCTTTCTTT. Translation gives CASSLTGSEAFF.

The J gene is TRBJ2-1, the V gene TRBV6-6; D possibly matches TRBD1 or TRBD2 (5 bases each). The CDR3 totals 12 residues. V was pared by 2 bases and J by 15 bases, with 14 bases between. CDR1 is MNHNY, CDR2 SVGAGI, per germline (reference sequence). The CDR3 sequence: CASSYLQGVGFF. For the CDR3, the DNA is TGTGCCAGCAGTTACCTCCAGGGAGTGGGGTTCTTC.

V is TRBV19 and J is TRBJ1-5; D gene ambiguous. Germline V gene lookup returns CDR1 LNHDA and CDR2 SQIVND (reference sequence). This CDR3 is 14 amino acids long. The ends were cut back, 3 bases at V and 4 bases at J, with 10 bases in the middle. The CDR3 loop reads CASSMGLGNQPQHF. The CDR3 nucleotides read TGTGCCAGTAGTATGGGGTTGGGGAATCAGCCCCAGCATTTT.

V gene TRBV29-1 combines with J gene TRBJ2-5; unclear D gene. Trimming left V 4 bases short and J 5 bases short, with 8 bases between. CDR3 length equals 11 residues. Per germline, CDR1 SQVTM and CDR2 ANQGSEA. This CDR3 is CSVGMGETQYF. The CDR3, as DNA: TGCAGCGTTGGCATGGGCGAGACCCAGTACTTC.

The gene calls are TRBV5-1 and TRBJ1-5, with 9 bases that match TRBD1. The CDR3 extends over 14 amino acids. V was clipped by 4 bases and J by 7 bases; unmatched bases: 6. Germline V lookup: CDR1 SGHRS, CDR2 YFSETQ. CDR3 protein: CASSARQGGQPQHF. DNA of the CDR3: TGCGCCAGCAGCGCCCGACAGGGGGGCCAGCCCCAGCATTTT.

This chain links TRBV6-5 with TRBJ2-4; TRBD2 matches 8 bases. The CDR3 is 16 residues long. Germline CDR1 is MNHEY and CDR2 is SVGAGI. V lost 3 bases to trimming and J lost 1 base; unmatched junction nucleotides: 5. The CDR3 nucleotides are TGTGCCAGCAGTTATGGGGCTAGCGGGGCCAAAAACATTCAGTACTTC. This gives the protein CASSYGASGAKNIQYF.

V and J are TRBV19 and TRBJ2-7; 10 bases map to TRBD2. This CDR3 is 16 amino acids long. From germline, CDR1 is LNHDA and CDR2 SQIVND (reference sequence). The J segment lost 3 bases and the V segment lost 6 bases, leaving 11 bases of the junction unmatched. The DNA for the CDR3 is TGTGCCAGTAGCGACACTCCCGGGACTAGCGTCTACGAGCAGTACTTC. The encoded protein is CASSDTPGTSVYEQYF.

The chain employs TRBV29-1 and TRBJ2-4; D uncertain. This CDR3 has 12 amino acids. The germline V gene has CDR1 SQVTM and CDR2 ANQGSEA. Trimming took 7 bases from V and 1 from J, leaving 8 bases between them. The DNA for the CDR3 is TGCAGCGCTACTCTCGCCAAAAACATTCAGTACTTC. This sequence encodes CSATLAKNIQYF.